This record concerns one TCR beta chain sequence. There is no known antigen for this receptor. Qualities for individual bases were not recorded, and no much larger clone is one base off. The treatment or condition tag for this specimen amounts to: live attenuated yellow fever vaccine strain. PBMCs were isolated from peripheral blood using a standard Ficoll-Paque protocol. Dynabeads CD4 and CD8 positive selection kits were used to isolate CD4 and CD8 T-cell fractions. TriZol was used to extract RNA from bulk PBMCs, from CD4 and CD8 fractions, and from dextramer-positive and dextramer-negative fractions. The data originate from a study of T cells after yellow fever vaccination (dated by TCRdb to the late 2010s). At the level of the whole study: Libraries from fractions with low cell numbers were prepared with the SMART-Seq v4 Ultra Low Input RNA kit. To track T-cell clones before and after primary and booster YFV17D yellow fever vaccination, bulk TCR alpha and beta repertoires were sequenced longitudinally. Two healthy male donors, one aged 18 to 29 and one aged 30 to 40 years, were included in the cohort. Bulk PBMC replicates and cell subsets were isolated from blood drawn at multiple timepoints before and after both primary and secondary immunization.

What the authors observed across the whole study: FACS-sorted repertoires could contain abundant contaminating clonotypes from the bulk population, so computational filtering was required. The study included only two donors, which limits how far the findings can be generalized. The secondary T-cell response was found to be weaker but faster than the primary response, with a peak reached on day 5 rather than on day 15. After the booster, most clones that had expanded after primary vaccination were detected again (roughly 95% of CD4 and 88% of CD8), suggesting broad maintenance of memory. A small share of clonotypes was detected in both CD4 and CD8 compartments, with the overlap likely arising from convergent recombination.

Data came from an Illumina NovaSeq 6000. TCR cDNA was made using 5'RACE template switching, a step that added a universal primer site and unique molecular identifiers. cDNA synthesis was primed from both the TCR alpha and TCR beta constant segments. Two PCR steps were used to amplify libraries, with sample barcodes and sequencing adapters being added in the second step. Libraries were sequenced on Illumina HiSeq 2500 (2x100 bp) or NovaSeq (2x150 bp). Under the source paper's analysis protocol: MIGEC was used to demultiplex reads and collapse the reads into UMI consensus sequences, and MiXCR was used for V(D)J alignment. Clonotypes responding to the vaccine were identified with edgeR on replicate PBMC samples, with the criteria of FDR below 0.01 and a log2 fold change above 5 up to day 15. Each bulk clonotype received a CD4 or CD8 identity based on whether the sequenced CD4 or CD8 repertoire contained that clonotype at higher abundance. Through fastp at Q25 and MiXCR, TCRdb rebuilt clones from the public reads, retaining in-frame beta chains. For every CDR3 protein sequence, its rows merge into one entry that carries the most common genes and DNA. The V and J calls were determined by TCRdb, not by the authors. This sample is represented by about 130,000 distinct CDR3 sequences; about 8.8% of them were singletons. About 40% of the sample is held by the ten biggest clonotypes.

V loses 2 bases, J loses 4 bases, and the germline ends lie 26 bases apart. CDR1 and CDR2, looked up from the germline V gene, are MNHEY and SVGAGI. Measured from the cysteine to the phenylalanine, the CDR3 is 19 residues long. Left in the record is the CDR3 DNA by itself, 57 bases read in frame from the first base. The sample here was CD8+ T cells sorted from PBMCs, taken on the day of the yellow fever booster vaccination. The origin of this receptor is a man aged 18 to 35 who received the YFV17D yellow fever vaccine. The V and J segments used are TRBV6-5 and TRBJ1-2; possibly the D gene is TRBD1, per 6 matching bases. The CDR3 protein: CASSYALPADSQSFYGYTF. Here is the DNA: TGTGCCAGCAGTTACGCCCTCCCGGCGGACAGTCAGTCTTTCTATGGCTACACCTTC.